The T cell receptor (beta chain) described here comes from a study of T cells in localized non-small cell lung cancer. Study-wide results and limits: Heterogeneity is still possible, as just one tumor region was sequenced. Peak T cell clonality was found in uninvolved adjacent lung, exceeding tumor. Adjacent lung was found to contain a median around 58 of the top 100 tumor clones.

Germline CDR1 reads KGHSH; CDR2 reads LQKENI. V lost 4 bases, J lost 2 bases, and 11 bases lay in between. CDR3 length: 14 amino acids. A word on this clone: Its target is not known.

Only in-frame clones appear in the TCRdb table, and some are missing; sequencing was by immunoSEQ multiplex PCR. The table shows about 82,000 clones, with about 78% occurring only once. The sample was PBMCs, taken before any cancer treatment. The chain combines TRBV18 with TRBJ1-1, with unresolved D. This sequence originates from a man aged 35 to 69 with stage II squamous cell lung carcinoma. The CDR3 reads CASSLSQTNTEAFF. CDR3 nucleotides: TGTGCCAGCTCACTCTCACAGACTAACACTGAAGCTTTCTTT.